This T cell receptor (beta chain) originates from a study of blood T cell repertoires in COVID-19. This table comes from immunoSEQ multiplex PCR, and its TCRdb copy is limited to in-frame clones, with some not included. The sample includes around 220,000 clones, roughly 80% seen only once; the top ten take 5.1%. Looked up from germline, CDR1 is MNHEY and CDR2 is SVGEGT. V dropped 0 bases and J dropped 1; count of bases not matched to a gene: 3. The CDR3 runs to 16 residues. The material sequenced was peripheral blood. This sequence originates from a human donor in a cohort sampled during active COVID-19. This chain links TRBV6-2 or TRBV6-3 with TRBJ1-1; 9 nucleotides align to TRBD1. CDR3 sequence (DNA): TGTGCCAGCAGTTACTCTGGGACAGGGCAGAACACTGAAGCTTTCTTT. Residues: CASSYSGTGQNTEAFF.